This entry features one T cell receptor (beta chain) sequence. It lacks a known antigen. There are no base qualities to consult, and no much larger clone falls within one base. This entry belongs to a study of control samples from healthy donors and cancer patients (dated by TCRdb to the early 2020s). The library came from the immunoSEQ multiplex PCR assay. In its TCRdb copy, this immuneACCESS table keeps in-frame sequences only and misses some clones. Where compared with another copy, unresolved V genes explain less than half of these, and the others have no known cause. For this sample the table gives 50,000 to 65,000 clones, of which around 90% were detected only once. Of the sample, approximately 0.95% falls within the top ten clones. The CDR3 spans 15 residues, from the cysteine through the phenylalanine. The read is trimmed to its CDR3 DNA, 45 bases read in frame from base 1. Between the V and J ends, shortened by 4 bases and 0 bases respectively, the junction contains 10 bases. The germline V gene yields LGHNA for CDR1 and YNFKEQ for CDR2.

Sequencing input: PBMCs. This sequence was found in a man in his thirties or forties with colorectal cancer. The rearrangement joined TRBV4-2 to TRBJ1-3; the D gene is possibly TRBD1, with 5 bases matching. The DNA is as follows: TGTGCCAGCAGCCGGGACCCTATCTCTGGAAACACCATATATTTT. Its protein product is CASSRDPISGNTIYF.